The 20 T cell receptor beta chains presented below share a single source sample, sequenced in a study of shared clonotypes between healthy human individuals. Assay: immunoSEQ multiplex PCR; the TCRdb copy retains only in-frame clones and omits some. The table records some 480,000 clones, 79% of them present only once. The sequencing sample was made of PBMCs. These receptors were collected from a middle-aged woman in good health. Some clones in this sample may be carry-over from other donors' samples.

The chain uses TRBV7-2 and TRBJ2-2; 8 bases match TRBD1. J was trimmed by 4 bases and V by 5 bases; bases with no gene match: 12. The CDR3 covers 17 residues. Per germline, CDR1 SGHTA and CDR2 FQGNSA. The CDR3 sequence is CASSKGPVRGLTGELFF. CDR3 DNA sequence: TGTGCCAGCAGCAAGGGGCCGGTCAGGGGGCTCACCGGGGAGCTGTTTTTT.

The V gene is TRBV29-1, the J gene TRBJ2-1; 7 nucleotides line up with TRBD1. Germline CDR1 SQVTM, CDR2 ANQGSEA. The CDR3 length is 12 residues. The junction had 4 bases not matched to a gene; V was cut back by 7 bases and J by 4 bases. This chain's CDR3 is CSAEGQYNEQFF. In DNA, the CDR3 is TGCAGCGCCGAGGGACAGTACAATGAGCAGTTCTTC.

This rearrangement joins TRBV2 to TRBJ1-6; D might be TRBD1 (5 bases). The CDR3 is made up of 13 amino acids. CDR1 SNHLY and CDR2 FYNNEI come from the germline V gene. Trimming pared 4 bases from V and 9 bases from J, leaving 10 bases between. The CDR3 DNA follows: TGTGCCAGCAGTGCCAGGGTTGGTTCACCCCTCCACTTT. Amino acid sequence: CASSARVGSPLHF.

The rearrangement uses TRBV7-2 and TRBJ1-1; D is perhaps TRBD1 (5 bases). In germline, CDR1 is SGHTA, CDR2 FQGNSA. Trimming removed 0 bases from V and 4 bases from J, with 12 bases in between. This CDR3 region has 15 residues. This chain's CDR3 is CASSLALGGGTEAFF. Written as DNA, the CDR3 is TGTGCCAGCAGCTTAGCGCTGGGGGGTGGCACTGAAGCTTTCTTT. Full variable domain (outside the CDR3, taken from reference TRBV7-2 and TRBJ1-1): GAGVSQSPSNKVTEKGKDVELRCDPISGHTALYWYRQSLGQGLEFLIYFQGNSAPDKSGLPSDRFSAERTGGSVSTLTIQRTQQEDSAVYLCASSLALGGGTEAFFGQGTRLTVV.

The chain uses TRBV9 and TRBJ2-2; a possible D gene is TRBD1 (6 bases). V dropped 0 bases and J dropped 7 bases, with 16 bases sitting between them. The germline V gene has CDR1 SGDLS and CDR2 YYNGEE. The CDR3 covers 16 residues. In DNA, the CDR3 is TGTGCCAGCAGCGTAGGATCCCCACAGGGAAACGGGGAGCTGTTTTTT. This gives the protein CASSVGSPQGNGELFF.

The rearrangement uses TRBV7-2 and TRBJ1-2; 8 bases map to TRBD1. Germline V gives CDR1 SGHTA, CDR2 FQGNSA. This CDR3 comprises 15 residues. With 4 bases clipped from V and 3 bases from J, the junction kept 7 bases outside the gene matches. DNA of the CDR3: TGTGCCAGCAGCTCTACACAGGGGGGGGACTATGGCTACACCTTC. It specifies CASSSTQGGDYGYTF.

In its sample, this clone was seen many times. Other DNA variants within this sample encode the same CDR3. The chain combines TRBV19 with TRBJ2-2; D is unclear. CDR1 and CDR2 (germline): LNHDA, SQIVND (reference sequence). This CDR3 has 13 amino acids. V was trimmed by 6 bases and J by 4 bases, leaving 9 bases between them. CDR3 sequence reads: CASRITGTGELFF. The CDR3 DNA reads as TGTGCCAGTAGAATCACCGGCACCGGGGAGCTGTTTTTT.

The chain joins TRBV7-3 to TRBJ2-2; D is unclear. Germline CDR1 is SGHTA and CDR2 is FQGTGA. The CDR3 consists of 13 residues. Trimming took off 2 bases at V and 7 bases at J, with 8 bases between the two ends. The CDR3 protein is CASSLVLGGELFF. The CDR3 DNA sequence: TGTGCCAGCAGCTTAGTTCTTGGCGGGGAGCTGTTTTTT.

The gene calls are TRBV27 and TRBJ1-1; 7 bases agree with TRBD1. There are 16 residues in the CDR3. CDR1 is MNHEY and CDR2 is SMNVEV in the germline V gene (reference sequence). Trimming cost V 6 bases and J 2 bases; bases outside gene matches: 12. The DNA for the CDR3 is TGTGCCAGCAGAGTTACCCCCGGGACAGCTAACACTGAAGCTTTCTTT. Protein sequence: CASRVTPGTANTEAFF.

The chain is built from TRBV7-8 and TRBJ1-1, with TRBD1 matching over 8 bases. Germline V CDR1 and CDR2: SGHVS, FQNEAQ. Unmatched junction bases numbered 4, after V lost 3 bases and J lost 1 base. This CDR3 contains 15 residues. CDR3 in amino acids: CASSLRTGKNTEAFF. CDR3 coding DNA: TGTGCCAGCAGCTTGAGGACAGGGAAGAACACTGAAGCTTTCTTT.

This chain connects TRBV5-1 to TRBJ1-2; TRBD1 agrees at 7 bases. Germline CDR1 reads SGHRS; CDR2 reads YFSETQ. Germline trimming cut 5 bases from V and 2 bases from J; bases unmatched to any gene: 3. This CDR3 has 13 amino acids. CDR3 nucleotides: TGCGCCAGCAGTCAGGGACAGAACTATGGCTACACCTTC. Its protein product is CASSQGQNYGYTF.

Written as DNA, the CDR3 is TGTGCCAGCAGCCAAGACCCCGGAATCGGCGAGGAAGCTTTCTTT. It yields the protein CASSQDPGIGEEAFF. The V gene is TRBV4-2, the J gene TRBJ1-1; D gene unclear. The CDR3 runs to 15 residues. Trimming took 0 bases from V and 8 from J, leaving 16 bases between them. The germline CDR1 and CDR2 sequences are LGHNA and YNFKEQ.

The chain employs TRBV16 and TRBJ1-1; perhaps TRBD1 as D (6 bases). The length of the CDR3 is 15 residues. Germline lookup yields CDR1 KGHSY and CDR2 FQNENV. V was shortened by 0 bases and J by 0 bases, with 8 bases between the two germline ends. CDR3 nucleotides: TGTGCCAGCAGCCAATCAGGACAGATGAACACTGAAGCTTTCTTT. It translates to CASSQSGQMNTEAFF.

CDR3 in DNA: TGTGCCAGTAGTATGCGGCAGCAAGTCTCCTACGAGCAGTACTTC. Amino acids: CASSMRQQVSYEQYF. The rearrangement joins TRBV19 to TRBJ2-7; D remains ambiguous. The CDR3 is 15 residues long. Between the trimmed V and J ends, which lost 3 bases and 0 bases, there was a span of 12 bases. Per the germline V gene, CDR1 is LNHDA and CDR2 is SQIVND (reference sequence).

A few counts support this clone. The chain uses TRBV29-1 and TRBJ2-1; D is unresolved. Looked up from germline, CDR1 is SQVTM and CDR2 is ANQGSEA. Trimming shortened V by 3 bases and J by 0 bases, and 9 bases separated the two germline ends. The CDR3 has 14 residues. The CDR3 here is CSVDSWTSYNEQFF. Written as DNA, the CDR3 is TGCAGCGTTGACTCTTGGACCTCCTACAATGAGCAGTTCTTC.

V is TRBV5-1 and J is TRBJ1-5; D gene unclear. This CDR3 comprises 14 residues. Germline V gene data show CDR1 as SGHRS and CDR2 as YFSETQ. V dropped 1 base and J dropped 6 bases, with 11 bases sitting between them. This CDR3 reads CASSLYPLSQPQHF. CDR3 nucleotides: TGCGCCAGCAGCTTGTACCCCTTGAGTCAGCCCCAGCATTTT.

The V gene is TRBV6-4, the J gene TRBJ2-1, with 12 nucleotides matching TRBD2. The J segment lost 5 bases and the V segment lost 6 bases, leaving 5 bases of the junction unmatched. Germline V lookup: CDR1 MRHNA, CDR2 SNTAGT. This CDR3 comprises 15 residues. CDR3 amino acids: CASSWTSGTHNEQFF. CDR3 bases: TGTGCCAGCAGCTGGACTAGCGGGACACACAATGAGCAGTTCTTC.

V and J are TRBV5-1 and TRBJ2-1, with D unresolved. Between the trimmed V and J ends, which lost 0 bases and 6 bases, there was a span of 7 bases. The CDR3 sequence is 13 residues long. The germline V gene has CDR1 SGHRS and CDR2 YFSETQ. CDR3 amino acids: CASSLAVGNEQFF. The CDR3, as DNA: TGCGCCAGCAGCTTGGCGGTGGGCAATGAGCAGTTCTTC.

The chain is built from TRBV6-1 and TRBJ2-1, with 11 bases lining up with TRBD2. The germline V gene encodes CDR1 MNHNS and CDR2 SASEGT. The length of the CDR3 is 15 residues. V shed 7 bases, J shed 2 bases, and the junction held 4 bases outside the gene matches. The CDR3 region is CASTSGRQTYNEQFF. CDR3 DNA sequence: TGTGCCAGCACTAGCGGGAGGCAAACCTACAATGAGCAGTTCTTC.

The CDR3 sequence: CASSLSQQGRDEQYF. In nucleotides, the CDR3 is TGTGCCAGCAGTTTGAGCCAACAGGGTCGGGACGAGCAGTACTTC. The V call is TRBV27, the J call TRBJ2-7; tentative D call: TRBD1 (6 bases). The CDR3 spans 15 residues. Between the trimmed V and J ends, which lost 3 bases and 5 bases, there was a span of 17 bases. CDR1 and CDR2 (germline): MNHEY, SMNVEV (reference sequence).